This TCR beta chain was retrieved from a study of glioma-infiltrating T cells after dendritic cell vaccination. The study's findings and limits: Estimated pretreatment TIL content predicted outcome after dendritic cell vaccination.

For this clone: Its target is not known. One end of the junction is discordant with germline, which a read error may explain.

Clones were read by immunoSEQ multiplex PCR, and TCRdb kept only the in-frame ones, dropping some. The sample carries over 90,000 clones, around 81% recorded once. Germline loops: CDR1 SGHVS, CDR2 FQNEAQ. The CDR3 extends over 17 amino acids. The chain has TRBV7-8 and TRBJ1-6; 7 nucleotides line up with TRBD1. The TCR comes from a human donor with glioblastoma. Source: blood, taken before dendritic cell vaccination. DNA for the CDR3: TGTGCCAACAGCTCGACCACATACAGGGGAGAAGAATCACCCCTCCACTTT. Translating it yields CANSSTTYRGEESPLHF.